This entry concerns a single TCR beta chain. Produced via immunoSEQ multiplex PCR; TCRdb's table is partial and in-frame only. Among about 1.5 million clones listed, roughly 95% were seen once. The CDR3 runs 18 residues. In germline, CDR1 is SGHDN, CDR2 FVKESK. V lost 1 base, J lost 5 bases, and 14 bases stayed unmatched. The sample is drawn from a study of shared clonotypes between healthy human individuals. The source is a young man in good health. Sequencing was performed on naive CD4+ T cells sorted from blood. The subset: CD45RA+ positively selected. V is TRBV14 and J is TRBJ2-5; 9 bases agree with TRBD2. CDR3 amino acids: CASSQGFLAGGPWETQYF. DNA for the CDR3: TGTGCCAGCAGCCAAGGTTTTTTGGCGGGAGGGCCCTGGGAGACCCAGTACTTC.